This entry lists 18 T cell receptor beta chains sequenced from one sample in a study of cytomegalovirus exposure and HLA in healthy donors. The PCR ran on 60 Vbeta and 13 Jbeta primers. Repertoires were generated with immunoSEQ multiplex PCR, while TCRdb's copy carries only in-frame clones and drops some. The repertoire consists of about 100,000 clones, with around 82% occurring once and the leading ten covering over 3.5%. The sequenced sample consisted of PBMCs. Receptors originate from a woman aged 50 to 65 in good health and CMV-seropositive.

The sample holds a few counts of this clone. The chain is built from TRBV18 and TRBJ2-3, with TRBD1 identical over 8 bases. With V trimmed by 3 bases and J by 5 bases, 4 bases remained unmatched. The V gene's germline CDR1 is KGHSH and CDR2 LQKENI. This CDR3 region has 14 residues. DNA for the CDR3: TGTGCCAGCTCACCCCAGGGGGCGAAAGATACGCAGTATTTT. This gives the protein CASSPQGAKDTQYF.

This chain uses TRBV19 with TRBJ1-1; weak D call: TRBD1 (5 bases). This CDR3 contains 15 residues. Germline V gives CDR1 LNHDA, CDR2 SQIVND (reference sequence). The V and J ends lost 4 bases and 3 bases respectively, with 15 bases between them. CDR3 nucleotide sequence: TGTGCCAGTAGTACCGCAGGGTGGGTGGACACTGAAGCTTTCTTT. The encoded protein is CASSTAGWVDTEAFF.

The chain couples TRBV5-8 to TRBJ2-1; 8 nucleotides line up with TRBD2. Germline-derived CDR1 and CDR2 are SGHTS and YDEGEE. The CDR3 has 18 residues. J was trimmed by 3 bases and V by 4 bases; bases with no gene match: 15. This CDR3 reads CASSRGGRELALYNEQFF. Written as DNA, the CDR3 is TGTGCCAGCAGCCGGGGGGGGAGGGAGCTAGCCCTCTACAATGAGCAGTTCTTC. Combining the CDR3 with reference TRBV5-8 and TRBJ2-1 gives the whole variable domain EAGVTQSPTHLIKTRGQQATLRCSPISGHTSVYWYQQALGLGLQFLLWYDEGEERNRGNFPPRFSGRQFPNYSSELNVNALELEDSALYLCASSRGGRELALYNEQFFGPGTRLTVL.

The chain is built from TRBV6-1 and TRBJ2-3; 11 positions agree with TRBD2. Looked up from germline, CDR1 is MNHNS and CDR2 is SASEGT. The trim removed 3 bases at V and 9 bases at J, leaving 8 bases unmatched. This CDR3 spans 15 amino acids. The CDR3 sequence is CASSEPFLAGGTQYF. DNA of the CDR3: TGTGCCAGCAGTGAGCCATTTCTAGCGGGAGGAACGCAGTATTTT.

This clone is medium-sized (0.01 to 0.1%) within its sample. The chain carries TRBV7-9 and TRBJ2-7; D is undetermined. The CDR3 totals 13 residues. Germline assignment: CDR1 SEHNR and CDR2 FQNEAQ (reference sequence). The V end was cut by 9 bases, the J end by 2 bases, with 14 bases between. As DNA, the CDR3 is TGTGCCAGTGAATCTGTGATAGCCTACGAGCAGTACTTC. It translates to CASESVIAYEQYF. The whole variable domain, remainder taken from reference TRBV7-9 and TRBJ2-7, is DTGVSQNPRHKITKRGQNVTFRCDPISEHNRLYWYRQTLGQGPEFLTYFQNEAQLEKSRLLSDRFSAERPKGSFSTLEIQRTEQGDSAMYLCASESVIAYEQYFGPGTRLTVT.

A few counts support this clone. The chain is built from TRBV6-5 and TRBJ2-1; 10 nucleotides line up with TRBD2. The CDR3 contains 12 residues. V was clipped by 7 bases and J by 9 bases; unmatched bases: 3. The germline gives CDR1 MNHEY, CDR2 SVGAGI. The CDR3 DNA sequence: TGTGCCAGCACGAGGACTAGCGGTGAGCAGTTCTTC. Encoded protein: CASTRTSGEQFF.

This clone was seen just once. The chain carries TRBV2 and TRBJ2-7; tentative D call: TRBD1 (6 bases). Germline V gene data show CDR1 as SNHLY and CDR2 as FYNNEI. V lost 4 bases to trimming and J lost 2 bases, with 12 bases between them. This CDR3 comprises 14 residues. In DNA form, the CDR3 reads TGTGCCAGCAGTGCGGAACAGGGACCCTACGAGCAGTACTTC. This codes for CASSAEQGPYEQYF.

The CDR3 spells CATQGYSGENTGELFF. For the CDR3, the DNA is TGTGCCACCCAAGGGTATAGCGGGGAGAACACCGGGGAGCTGTTTTTT. V usage is TRBV19 and J usage is TRBJ2-2; 8 bases agree with TRBD2. CDR3 length equals 16 residues. The junction had 11 bases not matched to a gene; V was cut back by 10 bases and J by 1 base. Germline CDR1 and CDR2: LNHDA and SQIVND (reference sequence).

This sequence joins TRBV5-4 and TRBJ2-7, with D unclear. In germline, CDR1 is SGHNT, CDR2 YYREEE (reference sequence). V lost 3 bases and J 0 bases, leaving 7 bases between the germline ends. CDR3 length equals 13 residues. The CDR3, as DNA: TGTGCCAGCAGCTCCGTGTCCTCCTACGAGCAGTACTTC. Translating it yields CASSSVSSYEQYF. Based on the CDR3 plus reference TRBV5-4 and TRBJ2-7, the full variable domain is ETGVTQSPTHLIKTRGQQVTLRCSSQSGHNTVSWYQQALGQGPQFIFQYYREEENGRGNFPPRFSGLQFPNYSSELNVNALELDDSALYLCASSSVSSYEQYFGPGTRLTVT.

This clone was observed a handful of times. The V call is TRBV11-2, the J call TRBJ2-1; TRBD2 aligns across 7 bases. The CDR3 totals 15 residues. Germline V CDR1 and CDR2: SGHAT, FQNNGV. V lost 0 bases, J lost 8 bases, and 7 bases stayed unmatched. CDR3 region: CASSLDWTSSDEQFF. CDR3 bases: TGTGCCAGCAGCTTAGATTGGACTAGTTCCGATGAGCAGTTCTTC.

The V gene is TRBV30, the J gene TRBJ2-1; D may be TRBD2 (6 bases). There are 12 residues in the CDR3. Trimming stripped 2 bases from V and 7 bases from J, with 9 bases between. Per germline, CDR1 GTSNPN and CDR2 SVGIG (reference sequence). CDR3 loop: CAWSLARNEQFF. The CDR3 region has the DNA TGTGCCTGGAGTCTAGCGCGGAATGAGCAGTTCTTC. Drawing the rest from reference TRBV30 and TRBJ2-1, the complete variable domain is SQTIHQWPATLVQPVGSPLSLECTVEGTSNPNLYWYRQAAGRGLQLLFYSVGIGQISSEVPQNLSASRPQDRQFILSSKKLLLSDSGFYLCAWSLARNEQFFGPGTRLTVL.

The chain couples TRBV6-6 to TRBJ2-1, with 13 bases fitting TRBD2. V trimming: 5 bases; J trimming: 7 bases; junction bases outside the gene matches: 5. The CDR3 consists of 15 residues. CDR1 and CDR2 (germline): MNHNY, SVGAGI (reference sequence). In DNA, the CDR3 is TGTGCCAGCAGTCCTCGACTAGCGGGGGGAAATGAGCAGTTCTTC. This sequence encodes CASSPRLAGGNEQFF.

This clone was picked up a small number of times. V gene TRBV4-1 combines with J gene TRBJ1-2; 8 nucleotides match TRBD1. Germline CDR1 MGHRA, CDR2 YSYEKL. This CDR3 region has 18 residues. The junction had 12 bases not matched to a gene; V was cut back by 0 bases and J by 3 bases. In DNA, the CDR3 is TGCGCCAGCAGCCAAGAGGGTTTTCTGATACAGGGGGACTATGGCTACACCTTC. It codes for CASSQEGFLIQGDYGYTF.

The chain joins TRBV27 to TRBJ1-5; D is perhaps TRBD1 (6 bases). Trimming stripped 6 bases from V and 6 bases from J, with 15 bases between. Germline assignment: CDR1 MNHEY and CDR2 SMNVEV (reference sequence). The CDR3 runs 14 residues. The DNA of the CDR3 is TGTGCCAGCAGCTTGACAGGCTTCGGTCAGCCCCAGCATTTT. Its protein product is CASSLTGFGQPQHF.

This clone occurred a few times. The J gene is TRBJ1-2, the V gene TRBV6-6; 8 bases line up with TRBD1. The germline CDR1 and CDR2 sequences are MNHNY and SVGAGI (reference sequence). This CDR3 is 14 amino acids long. Trimming removed 7 bases from V and 8 bases from J; junction bases left unmatched: 12. This chain's CDR3 is CASTRGQGIYGYTF. Here the CDR3 DNA reads TGTGCCAGCACACGTGGACAGGGCATTTACGGCTACACCTTC.

The V and J genes are TRBV20-1 and TRBJ2-1, with a possible D match to TRBD2 (5 bases). The CDR3 consists of 11 residues. The germline V and J ends were trimmed by 6 bases and 11 bases, with 14 bases remaining between them. Per germline, CDR1 DFQATT and CDR2 SNEGSKA (reference sequence). The CDR3 nucleotides read TGCAGTGCCCTAGCCTACTCCCAGCAGTTCTTC. Translation: CSALAYSQQFF.

The chain carries TRBV11-3 and TRBJ1-1; 7 bases map to TRBD1. CDR3 length: 15 residues. Germline V CDR1 and CDR2: SGHNT, YENEEA. The V segment lost 5 bases and the J segment 1 base; nucleotides outside the gene matches: 7. CDR3 loop: CASSPRGQPNTEAFF. As DNA, the CDR3 is TGTGCCAGCAGCCCGCGGGGACAGCCGAACACTGAAGCTTTCTTT.

The genes are TRBV10-3 and TRBJ2-3; 9 nucleotides match TRBD1. With 7 bases clipped from V and 4 bases from J, the junction kept 9 bases outside the gene matches. This CDR3 has 15 amino acids. Germline V lookup: CDR1 ENHRY, CDR2 SYGVKD. Here the CDR3 reads CAITRDRAVSDTQYF. CDR3 in DNA: TGTGCCATCACCCGGGACAGGGCGGTCTCAGATACGCAGTATTTT.